Presented here are 3 T cell receptor beta chains from one specimen sequenced in a study of blood T cells in healthy people across ages. PCR was performed a second time for roughly 6 to 12 cycles using a sample-barcoded 5' primer and a J-beta primer mix. One entry per CDR3 protein results from TCRdb running MiXCR on the 5' RACE reads. The table lists roughly 1.5 million distinct CDR3 sequences, approximately 43% of them singletons. Sequencing was performed on blood. Receptors were obtained from a woman aged 18-30 years in good health.

This chain links TRBV5-1 with TRBJ1-1; D is ambiguous. CDR1 SGHRS and CDR2 YFSETQ come from the germline V gene. With 4 bases removed from V and 4 bases from J, the gap between germline ends came to 11 bases. This CDR3 has 13 residues. CDR3 protein: CASSNSRITEAFF. CDR3 coding DNA: TGCGCCAGCAGCAACTCCAGGATCACTGAAGCTTTCTTT.

The chain joins TRBV28 to TRBJ2-1; possibly TRBD2 for D (6 bases). The V and J ends lost 6 bases and 8 bases respectively, with 11 bases between them. This CDR3 region has 12 residues. Looked up from germline, CDR1 is MDHEN and CDR2 is SYDVKM. The CDR3 protein is CASRSWEDEQFF. CDR3 nucleotides: TGTGCCAGCAGGTCCTGGGAGGATGAGCAGTTCTTC.

The V call is TRBV15, the J call TRBJ2-2; 7 bases map to TRBD2. CDR3 length: 16 amino acids. CDR1 is LNHNV and CDR2 is YYDKDF in the germline V gene (reference sequence). Germline trimming cut 9 bases from V and 6 bases from J; bases unmatched to any gene: 16. The DNA of the CDR3 is TGTGCCACGTATGCCCCGGGAGGTTTGAGCGCCGGGGAGCTGTTTTTT. It yields the protein CATYAPGGLSAGELFF.